Each of the 13 T cell receptor beta chains below was sequenced from the same sample in a study of blood T cell repertoires in COVID-19. Sequencing used immunoSEQ multiplex PCR; TCRdb keeps in-frame clones, though not all of them. The sample carries hundreds of thousands of clones, around nine tenths recorded once. The material sequenced was peripheral blood. The receptors originated from a woman between 40 and 55 years old who had recovered from COVID-19.

The J gene is TRBJ2-7, the V gene TRBV7-9; TRBD1 is a possible D gene (6 bases). The CDR3 consists of 13 residues. The V gene's germline CDR1 is SEHNR and CDR2 FQNEAQ (reference sequence). V was trimmed by 5 bases and J by 2 bases, leaving 10 bases between them. CDR3 DNA: TGTGCCAGCAGCCAACAGGGTCCCTACGAGCAGTACTTC. Translating gives CASSQQGPYEQYF. The full variable domain, in which reference TRBV7-9 and TRBJ2-7 provide the parts outside the CDR3, is DTGVSQNPRHKITKRGQNVTFRCDPISEHNRLYWYRQTLGQGPEFLTYFQNEAQLEKSRLLSDRFSAERPKGSFSTLEIQRTEQGDSAMYLCASSQQGPYEQYFGPGTRLTVT.

The CDR3 region is CASSLGGTGSEKLFF. The DNA for the CDR3 is TGTGCCAGCAGCTTGGGTGGGACAGGGAGCGAAAAACTGTTTTTT. This chain links TRBV5-4 with TRBJ1-4; TRBD1 aligns across 9 bases. This CDR3 is built from 15 residues. V shed 0 bases and J 8 bases; nucleotides not matched to a gene: 5. CDR1 and CDR2 (germline): SGHNT, YYREEE (reference sequence).

This chain joins TRBV19 and TRBJ1-2, with D possibly being TRBD1 (6 bases). V lost 6 bases and J lost 7, with 12 bases in between. The germline CDR1 and CDR2 sequences are LNHDA and SQIVND (reference sequence). CDR3 size: 12 residues. The CDR3 reads CASSSGGPGYTF. CDR3 nucleotide sequence: TGTGCCAGTAGCTCGGGGGGGCCTGGCTACACCTTC.

J is TRBJ2-3 and V is TRBV30; 10 nucleotides match TRBD1. V shed 0 bases, J shed 2 bases, and the junction held 5 bases outside the gene matches. This CDR3 is built from 16 residues. CDR1 GTSNPN and CDR2 SVGIG come from the germline V gene (reference sequence). The CDR3 coding sequence is TGTGCCTGGAGTGTTGGGGGACAGGGGATCACAGATACGCAGTATTTT. Its translation: CAWSVGGQGITDTQYF.

The genes are TRBV18 and TRBJ1-3; 8 positions match TRBD1. CDR1 and CDR2 from the germline V gene are KGHSH and LQKENI. Unmatched junction bases numbered 9, after V lost 1 base and J lost 4 bases. The CDR3 covers 17 residues. In DNA form, the CDR3 reads TGTGCCAGCTCACCACGCCGAACAGGGGGGGACGGAAACACCATATATTTT. This gives the protein CASSPRRTGGDGNTIYF.

This clone was observed a single time. The DNA for the CDR3 is TGTGCCAGCAGCCAACGGCAGGGAGCGGGTGGCTACACCTTC. This encodes CASSQRQGAGGYTF. The genes are TRBV3-1 (or the pseudogene TRBV3-2) and TRBJ1-2; D is possibly TRBD1 (5 bases). The V gene's germline CDR1 is LGHDT and CDR2 YNNKEL (reference sequence). The CDR3 length is 14 residues. The V gene lost 2 bases and the J gene lost 7 bases, with 14 bases spanning the gap.

The rearrangement uses TRBV5-4 and TRBJ1-2; a possible D gene is TRBD1 (5 bases). V was trimmed by 4 bases and J by 4 bases, leaving 20 bases between them. The CDR3 has 16 amino acids. CDR1 SGHNT and CDR2 YYREEE come from the germline V gene (reference sequence). The CDR3 nucleotides read TGTGCCAGCAGCCCTTTTGGGGGGAAGGTGGGCTATGGCTACACCTTC. Translation gives CASSPFGGKVGYGYTF.

The CDR3 nucleotides are TGTGCCAGTAGTATAGATAGCGGGACCTACAATGAGCAGTTCTTC. Translated: CASSIDSGTYNEQFF. The chain couples TRBV19 to TRBJ2-1; TRBD2 aligns across 8 bases. The CDR3 spans 15 residues. The junction had 0 bases not matched to a gene; V was cut back by 0 bases and J by 2 bases. Germline V lookup: CDR1 LNHDA, CDR2 SQIVND (reference sequence).

The gene calls are TRBV2 and TRBJ2-1, with 13 nucleotides matching TRBD2. The CDR3 has 17 amino acids. The J segment lost 9 bases and the V segment lost 4 bases, leaving 12 bases of the junction unmatched. Germline CDR1 is SNHLY and CDR2 is FYNNEI. In DNA form, the CDR3 reads TGTGCCAGCAGTGGGCCTCCGGGACTAGCGGGACCGGGTGAGCAGTTCTTC. Its translation: CASSGPPGLAGPGEQFF.

Written as DNA, the CDR3 is TGCGCCAGCAGCCAAATAGCTAGCGGACCCAACACCGGGGAGCTGTTTTTT. It codes for CASSQIASGPNTGELFF. The V call is TRBV4-3, the J call TRBJ2-2, with 7 bases that match TRBD2. Germline CDR1 is LGHNA and CDR2 is YSLEER. This CDR3 region has 17 residues. V lost 2 bases to trimming and J lost 2 bases; unmatched junction nucleotides: 8.

The chain combines TRBV5-4 with TRBJ2-3; 11 positions match TRBD2. The CDR3 loop spans 16 amino acids. J was trimmed by 1 base and V by 4 bases; bases with no gene match: 5. CDR1 is SGHNT, CDR2 YYREEE, per germline (reference sequence). Here the CDR3 DNA reads TGTGCCAGCAGCGCCCGACTAGCGGGGCGCACAGATACGCAGTATTTT. It encodes CASSARLAGRTDTQYF.

The CDR3 DNA sequence: TGTGCCTGGAATCGGGAGTTCGGCTACACCTTC. It yields the protein CAWNREFGYTF. The chain combines TRBV30 with TRBJ1-2; D gene unclear. Germline assignment: CDR1 GTSNPN and CDR2 SVGIG (reference sequence). V was shortened by 4 bases and J by 8 bases, with 11 bases between the two germline ends. This CDR3 region has 11 residues.

The chain uses TRBV27 and TRBJ1-2, with D possibly being TRBD1 (6 bases). CDR1 and CDR2 (germline): MNHEY, SMNVEV (reference sequence). The CDR3 runs to 17 residues. Trimming took 2 bases from V and 5 from J, leaving 21 bases between them. The DNA of the CDR3 is TGTGCCAGCAGTTTACGAGGGGAGGGCAGGGGTGGGTATGGCTACACCTTC. It codes for CASSLRGEGRGGYGYTF.